Reported below is one TCR beta chain. Original methodology: Amplification with reference gene primers provided the estimates of nucleated cell counts. TCRdb's table, derived via immunoSEQ multiplex PCR, lists solely in-frame clones and lacks some. V, J and clone size are taken as reported in that table, and D and trimming were inferred from the DNA itself. This table holds some 96,000 clones, around four fifths found once. This record belongs to a study of blood T cell repertoires in COVID-19. Overall study context: Samples representing acute and convalescent COVID-19 were sourced from the United States, Italy and Spain. PBMCs, B-cell-depleted T cells, or T cells provided the cDNA or gDNA that made up the material.

Per germline, CDR1 SGHRS and CDR2 YFSETQ. Trimming pared 0 bases from V and 2 bases from J, leaving 7 bases between. The CDR3 runs 14 residues. The origin of this receptor is a human donor in a cohort sampled during active COVID-19. Sequenced sample: peripheral blood. The V gene is TRBV5-1, the J gene TRBJ2-3; TRBD1 might be the D (6 bases). In DNA, the CDR3 is TGCGCCAGCAGCTTGGACAGGGACACAGATACGCAGTATTTT. This encodes CASSLDRDTDTQYF.